The 27 T cell receptor beta chains presented below share a single source sample, sequenced in a study of beta chain features in type 1 diabetes. The study reverse transcribed the entire isolated RNA, so it sequenced expressed TCRB transcripts. Clones were read by immunoSEQ multiplex PCR, and TCRdb kept only the in-frame ones, dropping some. Among hundreds of thousands of clones listed, roughly a sixth were seen once. The sequencing sample was made of naive CD4+ T cells from blood. These receptors were taken from a young man in good health.

The rearrangement uses TRBV5-1 and TRBJ2-6; perhaps TRBD2 as D (5 bases). The ends were cut back, 0 bases at V and 1 base at J, with 11 bases in the middle. The CDR3 is made up of 17 amino acids. CDR1 is SGHRS and CDR2 is YFSETQ in the germline V gene. CDR3 DNA: TGCGCCAGCAGCTTGGTTATGGGCGGGTCTGGGGCCAACGTCCTGACTTTC. This encodes CASSLVMGGSGANVLTF.

V usage is TRBV4-1 and J usage is TRBJ2-3; D is possibly TRBD2 (6 bases). Germline V gene sequence: CDR1 MGHRA, CDR2 YSYEKL. Trimming pared 1 base from V and 3 bases from J, leaving 14 bases between. The CDR3 has 16 residues. CDR3 nucleotide sequence: TGCGCCAGCAGCCAAGCGGGCGGACTACGGACAGATACGCAGTATTTT. Protein: CASSQAGGLRTDTQYF.

The chain has TRBV5-4 and TRBJ2-7, with TRBD2 identical over 9 bases. CDR1 and CDR2 (germline): SGHNT, YYREEE (reference sequence). Unmatched junction bases numbered 10, after V lost 2 bases and J lost 7 bases. CDR3 length: 15 amino acids. This CDR3 reads CASSFSGGALGEQYF. As DNA, the CDR3 is TGTGCCAGCAGCTTTAGCGGGGGTGCCCTGGGGGAGCAGTACTTC.

This clone was counted a few times. Other DNA sequences in this sample translate to the same CDR3. This chain uses TRBV14 with TRBJ1-1; D uncertain. Trimming shortened V by 3 bases and J by 5 bases, and 4 bases separated the two germline ends. From germline, CDR1 is SGHDN and CDR2 FVKESK. The CDR3 runs 11 residues. The CDR3 protein is CASSHRTEAFF. DNA of the CDR3: TGTGCCAGCAGCCACAGAACTGAAGCTTTCTTT.

This clone was observed a few times. V is TRBV5-1 and J is TRBJ2-1; 7 bases are a match to TRBD2. V lost 3 bases and J lost 6; bases outside the gene matches: 15. CDR1 and CDR2 from the germline V gene are SGHRS and YFSETQ. The CDR3 spans 17 residues. CDR3 in DNA: TGCGCCAGCAGCTCCCACCGTAGCGGGTGGATGGCCAATGAGCAGTTCTTC. Protein: CASSSHRSGWMANEQFF.

Turning to this clone: One end of the junction is discordant with germline, which a read error may explain. J is TRBJ2-7 and V is TRBV7-2; D may match TRBD1 or TRBD2 (7 bases each). CDR1 is SGHTA, CDR2 FQGNSA, per germline. The CDR3 totals 14 residues. CDR3 sequence: CATSRPGGVYEQYF. The CDR3 coding sequence is TGTGCCACCAGCCGGCCAGGGGGGGTCTACGAGCAGTACTTC.

This chain uses TRBV28 with TRBJ2-7; 11 positions agree with TRBD2. Germline CDR1 reads MDHEN; CDR2 reads SYDVKM. Trimming removed 2 bases from V and 1 base from J; junction bases left unmatched: 7. The CDR3 spans 17 residues. The CDR3 DNA is TGTGCCAGCAGTTTAGGGGGACTAGCGGATAAATCCTACGAGCAGTACTTC. Its protein is CASSLGGLADKSYEQYF.

This clone came up many times. The V and J genes are TRBV23-1 and TRBJ1-2, with D perhaps TRBD1 (6 bases). TRBV23-1 is sorted into the ORF group, with uncertain function. CDR3 length: 12 residues. Trimming stripped 9 bases from V and 7 bases from J, with 15 bases between. The CDR3 sequence: CASERGACGYTF. The DNA of the CDR3 is TGCGCCAGTGAGCGGGGGGCCTGTGGCTACACCTTC.

This chain uses TRBV30 with TRBJ1-2; D might be TRBD1 (6 bases). Germline V CDR1 and CDR2: GTSNPN, SVGIG (reference sequence). Trimming took 6 bases from V and 3 from J, leaving 17 bases between them. The CDR3 has 14 amino acids. CDR3 in DNA: TGTGCCTGCCGAGGGGGGGGCTCCCACTATGGCTACACCTTC. As protein: CACRGGGSHYGYTF.

This clone has just a few counts. V usage is TRBV19 and J usage is TRBJ2-6; the D gene could be TRBD1 or TRBD2 (5 bases each). Looked up from germline, CDR1 is LNHDA and CDR2 is SQIVND (reference sequence). The CDR3 length is 17 residues. Trimming removed 6 bases at V and 1 base at J, with 16 bases between. CDR3 sequence (DNA): TGTGCCAGTAGGGCCGGGACCAAACAGTCTGGGGCCAACGTCCTGACTTTC. Translating it yields CASRAGTKQSGANVLTF.

The chain employs TRBV28 and TRBJ1-1; 8 positions match TRBD1. CDR3 length: 14 amino acids. The V gene's germline CDR1 is MDHEN and CDR2 SYDVKM. The V and J ends lost 10 bases and 5 bases, in that order; junction bases with no gene match: 12. CDR3 sequence: CATALGQGRTEAFF. CDR3 nucleotides: TGTGCCACCGCACTAGGACAGGGCAGAACTGAAGCTTTCTTT.

This clone was counted only a few times. The V and J genes are TRBV27 and TRBJ2-2; D gene uncertain. CDR1 MNHEY and CDR2 SMNVEV come from the germline V gene (reference sequence). The CDR3 length is 15 residues. Deletions cut 8 bases from V and 0 bases from J, with 13 bases between. CDR3 protein: CASRKSPANTGELFF. CDR3 bases: TGTGCCAGCCGCAAGAGTCCAGCGAACACCGGGGAGCTGTTTTTT.

A few counts support this clone. The V call is TRBV27, the J call TRBJ2-7; TRBD2 is a possible D gene (5 bases). The CDR3 length is 14 residues. CDR1 is MNHEY and CDR2 is SMNVEV in the germline V gene (reference sequence). The V gene lost 1 base and the J gene lost 4 bases, with 11 bases spanning the gap. DNA for the CDR3: TGTGCCAGCAGTTTATACGAGGGTCTTTACGAGCAGTACTTC. Amino acid sequence: CASSLYEGLYEQYF.

The chain recombines TRBV9 with TRBJ2-2; 12 nucleotides line up with TRBD1. J was trimmed by 5 bases and V by 4 bases; bases with no gene match: 6. Looked up from germline, CDR1 is SGDLS and CDR2 is YYNGEE. The CDR3 covers 16 residues. The CDR3 DNA is TGTGCCAGCAGCATCCCGGGACAGGGGGCGACCGGGGAGCTGTTTTTT. It yields the protein CASSIPGQGATGELFF.

The rearrangement uses TRBV5-1 and TRBJ1-1; TRBD1 is a possible D gene (6 bases). The CDR3 runs to 15 residues. Trimming cost V 0 bases and J 9 bases, with 18 bases left between them. The V gene's germline CDR1 is SGHRS and CDR2 YFSETQ. CDR3: CASSLDWTVQEQAFF. The CDR3 DNA reads TGCGCCAGCAGCTTGGATTGGACAGTTCAAGAACAAGCTTTCTTT.

The CDR3 sequence is CASSGGLNTGELFF. For the CDR3, the DNA is TGCGCCAGCAGCGGGGGCTTGAACACCGGGGAGCTGTTTTTT. The chain recombines TRBV5-1 with TRBJ2-2, with a possible D match to TRBD1 (6 bases). From germline, CDR1 is SGHRS and CDR2 YFSETQ. Deletions cut 4 bases from V and 1 base from J, with 8 bases between. The CDR3 loop spans 14 amino acids.

The CDR3 DNA follows: TGTGCCAGCAGCTTCTCCAAACGAGAGACCCAGTACTTC. Its protein product is CASSFSKRETQYF. The chain uses TRBV11-2 and TRBJ2-5; unclear D gene. V dropped 3 bases and J dropped 4 bases, with 9 bases sitting between them. The CDR3 has 13 amino acids. Germline values: CDR1 SGHAT, CDR2 FQNNGV.

CDR3 nucleotide sequence: TGTGCCAGCAGCCTCCGACAGACATACGAGCAGTACTTC. This codes for CASSLRQTYEQYF. The rearrangement uses TRBV7-2 and TRBJ2-7; TRBD1 is a possible D gene (5 bases). Germline V gene lookup returns CDR1 SGHTA and CDR2 FQGNSA. Trimming shortened V by 5 bases and J by 4 bases, and 12 bases separated the two germline ends. The CDR3 sequence is 13 residues long.

This clone showed up just a few times. The rearrangement joins TRBV29-1 to TRBJ2-3; TRBD2 matches at 8 bases. With 3 bases clipped from V and 2 bases from J, the junction kept 10 bases outside the gene matches. This CDR3 has 16 amino acids. From germline, CDR1 is SQVTM and CDR2 ANQGSEA. For the CDR3, the DNA is TGCAGCGTTGAGAGAAGGAGCGGGAGCAACACAGATACGCAGTATTTT. Residues: CSVERRSGSNTDTQYF.

This clone was found a few times. The chain employs TRBV18 and TRBJ1-1; D gene ambiguous. Germline CDR1 is KGHSH and CDR2 is LQKENI. Trimming pared 3 bases from V and 1 base from J, leaving 9 bases between. The CDR3 loop spans 14 amino acids. CDR3 amino acids: CASSPGVTNTEAFF. DNA of the CDR3: TGTGCCAGCTCACCTGGGGTGACGAACACTGAAGCTTTCTTT. The variable domain in full, completed from reference TRBV18 and TRBJ1-1, reads NAGVMQNPRHLVRRRGQEARLRCSPMKGHSHVYWYRQLPEEGLKFMVYLQKENIIDESGMPKERFSAEFPKEGPSILRIQQVVRGDSAAYFCASSPGVTNTEAFFGQGTRLTVV.

The J gene is TRBJ2-7, the V gene TRBV14, with TRBD2 identical over 8 bases. This CDR3 has 12 residues. The germline gives CDR1 SGHDN, CDR2 FVKESK. V gave up 7 bases and J gave up 9 bases; unmatched junction bases: 8. In DNA, the CDR3 is TGTGCCAGCACCCCGGGGGGGATAAGGCAGTACTTC. Translating it yields CASTPGGIRQYF.

There are a few counts of this clone. This chain joins TRBV18 and TRBJ2-5; 7 bases match TRBD2. Unmatched junction bases numbered 2, after V lost 3 bases and J lost 1 base. The CDR3 length is 14 residues. CDR1 is KGHSH, CDR2 LQKENI, per germline. The CDR3: CASSPLAAQETQYF. The CDR3 region has the DNA TGTGCCAGCTCACCGCTAGCGGCCCAAGAGACCCAGTACTTC.

This clone has only a few counts. The chain has TRBV11-2 and TRBJ1-5; tentatively, D is TRBD1 (5 bases). V gave up 3 bases and J gave up 3 bases, with 9 bases separating them. The CDR3 spans 14 residues. Looked up from germline, CDR1 is SGHAT and CDR2 is FQNNGV. CDR3 DNA sequence: TGTGCCAGCAGCTTTCCAGGGACCAATCAGCCCCAGCATTTT. Its translation is CASSFPGTNQPQHF.

V is TRBV19 and J is TRBJ1-1; 11 nucleotides agree with TRBD1. Losses at the gene ends were 7 bases for V and 5 bases for J; bases not matched to a gene: 9. Germline V gene sequence: CDR1 LNHDA, CDR2 SQIVND (reference sequence). The CDR3 covers 15 residues. CDR3 residues: CASIRRDRGKTEAFF. CDR3 DNA: TGTGCCAGTATCCGGAGGGACAGGGGGAAAACTGAAGCTTTCTTT.

This clone was picked up a small number of times. The CDR3 protein is CASSKRGTLDGNYGYTF. The CDR3 nucleotides read TGTGCCAGCAGCAAAAGGGGGACACTCGACGGGAACTATGGCTACACCTTC. The chain joins TRBV14 to TRBJ1-2; tentatively, D is TRBD1 (6 bases). The CDR3 runs 17 residues. Germline V gene data show CDR1 as SGHDN and CDR2 as FVKESK. Trimming took off 5 bases at V and 2 bases at J, with 21 bases between the two ends.

The V gene is TRBV5-4, the J gene TRBJ2-7, with D perhaps TRBD1 or TRBD2 (5 bases each). The CDR3 is 15 residues long. V gave up 1 base and J gave up 10 bases, with 21 bases separating them. Germline CDR1 and CDR2: SGHNT and YYREEE (reference sequence). The CDR3 region has the DNA TGTGCCAGCAGCTTGCCACAGGCCTCGGGGCTGGAACAGTACTTC. Protein product: CASSLPQASGLEQYF.

This chain connects TRBV4-2 to TRBJ2-1, with D perhaps TRBD2 (6 bases). The CDR3 is 13 amino acids. Germline CDR1 and CDR2: LGHNA and YNFKEQ. With 3 bases removed from V and 4 bases from J, the gap between germline ends came to 7 bases. The CDR3 region has the DNA TGTGCCAGCAGCCAGGGGGGTTACAATGAGCAGTTCTTC. Translating it yields CASSQGGYNEQFF.